A selection of T cell receptor beta chains follows, all from one sample in a study of blood T cell repertoires in COVID-19. Libraries were prepared by immunoSEQ multiplex PCR; TCRdb keeps only in-frame clonotypes and omits some of them. The table records under 250,000 clones, about four fifths of them present only once. Sequencing used peripheral blood. These receptors were obtained from a man of 80 years or more with acute or convalescent COVID-19. Each CDR3 is given with its conserved first and last residue. The order of the fields is J gene, D gene, V gene, clone size, CDR3 DNA, CDR3 protein. D genes are given only for firm matches. Rows give clone size only sometimes, using once, few, many, or a class for an expanded clone.

J: TRBJ2-7
D: .
V: TRBV18
size: .
DNA: TGTGCCAGCTCACCACGTAGAGGGCTGCGGGACGAGCAGTACTTC
CDR3: CASSPRRGLRDEQYF

J: TRBJ1-2
D: .
V: TRBV5-1
size: .
DNA: TGCGCCAGCACCCCGTCCCCGATGGCGGCTTATGGCTACACCTTC
CDR3: CASTPSPMAAYGYTF

J: TRBJ1-1
D: .
V: TRBV11-2
size: .
DNA: TGTGCCAGCAGCTTAGAACAGGGATCGACTGAAGCTTTCTTT
CDR3: CASSLEQGSTEAFF

J: TRBJ2-1
D: TRBD2
V: TRBV3-1/TRBV3-2
size: .
DNA: TGTGCCAGCAGCCAGGATAGCGGGAGTGGCCTTGGTGAGCAGTTCTTC
CDR3: CASSQDSGSGLGEQFF

J: TRBJ1-2
D: TRBD1
V: TRBV6-5
size: .
DNA: TGTGCCAGCAGTAACCCCGGGACAGAATATGGCTACACCTTC
CDR3: CASSNPGTEYGYTF

J: TRBJ1-3
D: .
V: TRBV18
size: .
DNA: TGTGCCAGCTCACCCGATAGATCTGGAAACACCATATATTTT
CDR3: CASSPDRSGNTIYF

J: TRBJ2-2
D: TRBD2
V: TRBV29-1
size: .
DNA: TGCAGCGTTGAGGGGCTAGCGGGACAGTACGGGGAGCTGTTTTTT
CDR3: CSVEGLAGQYGELFF

J: TRBJ1-5
D: .
V: TRBV2
size: .
DNA: TGTGCCAGCAGTGAGCAGGGAGGTAATCAGCCCCAGCATTTT
CDR3: CASSEQGGNQPQHF

J: TRBJ1-1
D: TRBD1
V: TRBV10-2
size: .
DNA: TGCGCCAGCAGTGTGCGACAGGGGTACACTGAAGCTTTCTTT
CDR3: CASSVRQGYTEAFF

J: TRBJ2-1
D: .
V: TRBV20-1
size: .
DNA: TGCAGTGCTAGTAAGCAGGGCAGCTCCTACAATGAGCAGTTCTTC
CDR3: CSASKQGSSYNEQFF

J: TRBJ2-3
D: TRBD2
V: TRBV7-9
size: .
DNA: TGTGCCAGCAGCTTAAGCGCGGGGGGGCGAGATACGCAGTATTTT
CDR3: CASSLSAGGRDTQYF

J: TRBJ2-1
D: TRBD2
V: TRBV11-2
size: .
DNA: TGTGCCAGCAGCTTGGGGCGGGGGGGAACCTACAATGAGCAGTTCTTC
CDR3: CASSLGRGGTYNEQFF

J: TRBJ1-5
D: TRBD1
V: TRBV6-1
size: .
DNA: TGTGCCAGCAGTGATCAGGGACAGGGACAATCACCGTCGTGGCCCCAGCATTTT
CDR3: CASSDQGQGQSPSWPQHF

J: TRBJ1-5
D: TRBD1
V: TRBV6-4
size: few
DNA: TGTGCCAGCAGTATAATAACAGGGGGCGAGAAGGAGAATCAGCCCCAGCATTTT
CDR3: CASSIITGGEKENQPQHF

J: TRBJ1-2
D: .
V: TRBV4-1
size: .
DNA: TGCGCCAGCAGCCTCCTGACTATAGGACGGCCAAACTATGGCTACACCTTC
CDR3: CASSLLTIGRPNYGYTF

J: TRBJ2-1
D: TRBD2
V: TRBV5-4
size: .
DNA: TGTGCCAGCAGCGGACTAGCGGGGGGTACAACATTCAATGAGCAGTTCTTC
CDR3: CASSGLAGGTTFNEQFF

J: TRBJ2-3
D: .
V: TRBV18
size: .
DNA: TGTGCCAGCTCACCACGTCGGGGGGGACAGGGAATCGGTACGCAGTATTTT
CDR3: CASSPRRGGQGIGTQYF

J: TRBJ1-6
D: .
V: TRBV10-3
size: .
DNA: TGTGCCATCAGTCCTCAGGGGTTCACCTATAATTCACCCCTCCACTTT
CDR3: CAISPQGFTYNSPLHF